What follows are 32 T cell receptor beta chains derived from one specimen sequenced in a study of blood T cell repertoires in COVID-19. Assay: immunoSEQ multiplex PCR; the TCRdb copy retains only in-frame clones and omits some. Of over 400,000 clones in the sample, about 85% were seen once. The sample taken for sequencing was PBMCs or T cells enriched from blood (not recorded which). These receptors came from a woman aged 55-69 years who had recovered from COVID-19.

The chain links TRBV3-1 (or the pseudogene TRBV3-2) to TRBJ2-3; D not resolved. In germline, CDR1 is LGHDT, CDR2 YNNKEL (reference sequence). V was trimmed by 3 bases and J by 4 bases, leaving 5 bases between them. The CDR3 loop spans 12 amino acids. CDR3 loop: CASSHPADTQYF. Written as DNA, the CDR3 is TGTGCCAGCAGCCACCCCGCAGATACGCAGTATTTT.

The chain uses TRBV19 and TRBJ1-2; possible D gene TRBD1, 6 bases. Germline V CDR1 and CDR2: LNHDA, SQIVND (reference sequence). Trimming removed 5 bases from V and 2 bases from J, with 15 bases in between. The CDR3 is 15 residues long. CDR3 residues: CASSFMTGANYGYTF. CDR3 nucleotide sequence: TGTGCCAGTAGTTTTATGACAGGCGCCAACTATGGCTACACCTTC. Full variable domain (rest looked up from reference TRBV19 and TRBJ1-2): DGGITQSPKYLFRKEGQNVTLSCEQNLNHDAMYWYRQDPGQGLRLIYYSQIVNDFQKGDIAEGYSVSREKKESFPLTVTSAQKNPTAFYLCASSFMTGANYGYTFGSGTRLTVV.

The chain joins TRBV30 to TRBJ1-3; D might be TRBD1 (5 bases). V gave up 2 bases and J gave up 5 bases, with 16 bases separating them. This CDR3 region has 15 residues. CDR1 and CDR2 from the germline V gene are GTSNPN and SVGIG (reference sequence). CDR3 loop: CAWSTAGGWRNTIYF. DNA of the CDR3: TGTGCCTGGAGTACGGCCGGGGGATGGAGAAACACCATATATTTT. The variable domain in full, with the rest retrieved from reference TRBV30 and TRBJ1-3, is SQTIHQWPATLVQPVGSPLSLECTVEGTSNPNLYWYRQAAGRGLQLLFYSVGIGQISSEVPQNLSASRPQDRQFILSSKKLLLSDSGFYLCAWSTAGGWRNTIYFGEGSWLTVV.

The V gene is TRBV18, the J gene TRBJ2-6; no clear D. The germline V gene has CDR1 KGHSH and CDR2 LQKENI. The CDR3 has 16 residues. V lost 6 bases and J lost 0, with 12 bases in between. CDR3 amino acids: CASSSMTLSGANVLTF. In DNA, the CDR3 is TGTGCCAGCTCCTCCATGACACTCTCTGGGGCCAACGTCCTGACTTTC.

Only one count was recorded for this clone. The sample holds other DNA sequences that translate to the same CDR3. The chain links TRBV5-6 to TRBJ1-1; possible D gene TRBD1, 6 bases. Germline CDR1 and CDR2: SGHDT and YYEEEE. Trimming cost V 0 bases and J 0 bases, with 6 bases left between them. This CDR3 contains 14 residues. In nucleotides, the CDR3 is TGTGCCAGCAGCTTGGACAGGGTGAACACTGAAGCTTTCTTT. Translating it yields CASSLDRVNTEAFF.

The J gene is TRBJ1-2, the V gene TRBV5-8; D not certain. The CDR3 runs 13 residues. Germline V CDR1 and CDR2: SGHTS, YDEGEE. Trimming took off 3 bases at V and 4 bases at J, with 10 bases between the two ends. DNA for the CDR3: TGTGCCAGCAGCTACCCCTTCGGCTATGGCTACACCTTC. It codes for CASSYPFGYGYTF.

There are a few counts of this clone. The chain links TRBV7-2 to TRBJ2-1, with D perhaps matching TRBD2 (6 bases). CDR3 size: 16 residues. Germline V lookup: CDR1 SGHTA, CDR2 FQGNSA. Between the trimmed V and J ends, which lost 5 bases and 0 bases, there was a span of 14 bases. DNA for the CDR3: TGTGCCAGCAGCCCAAGGGACGGGAGCTCCTACAATGAGCAGTTCTTC. Its protein product is CASSPRDGSSYNEQFF.

This rearrangement joins TRBV5-1 to TRBJ1-2; maybe TRBD1 (6 bases). V was shortened by 1 base and J by 5 bases, with 9 bases between the two germline ends. This CDR3 is 13 amino acids long. CDR1 is SGHRS, CDR2 YFSETQ, per germline. CDR3 DNA sequence: TGCGCCAGCAGCTTGCGGGGGGCTTATGGCTACACCTTC. Amino acids: CASSLRGAYGYTF.

V is TRBV19 and J is TRBJ2-1, with D possibly TRBD1 on 6 matching bases. The CDR3 covers 15 residues. V lost 3 bases and J 2 bases, leaving 11 bases between the germline ends. The germline gives CDR1 LNHDA, CDR2 SQIVND (reference sequence). The chain's CDR3 is CASSIPNRAYNEQFF. DNA for the CDR3: TGTGCCAGTAGTATCCCCAACAGGGCCTACAATGAGCAGTTCTTC.

Here the CDR3 reads CASSLTGGSYGYTF. The CDR3 region has the DNA TGTGCCAGCAGCTTAACAGGGGGATCCTATGGCTACACCTTC. The genes are TRBV11-3 and TRBJ1-2; TRBD1 matches at 8 bases. Germline V gene data show CDR1 as SGHNT and CDR2 as YENEEA. The junction had 3 bases not matched to a gene; V was cut back by 2 bases and J by 4 bases. The CDR3 contains 14 residues.

This rearrangement joins TRBV25-1 to TRBJ2-1; TRBD1 aligns across 11 bases. There are 15 residues in the CDR3. The V and J ends lost 5 bases and 8 bases, in that order; junction bases with no gene match: 8. Germline CDR1 reads MGHDK; CDR2 reads SYGVNS. DNA for the CDR3: TGTGCCAGCAGTCCTCCGGGACAGGGGGGTTATGAGCAGTTCTTC. This encodes CASSPPGQGGYEQFF.

J is TRBJ1-3 and V is TRBV2, with D possibly being TRBD1 (6 bases). V was cut by 7 bases and J by 4 bases, with 17 bases left in between. This CDR3 is 15 amino acids long. Germline CDR1 reads SNHLY; CDR2 reads FYNNEI. As DNA, the CDR3 is TGTGCCAGCATCAAGGGGGGGACATACGGAAACACCATATATTTT. It encodes CASIKGGTYGNTIYF.

This clone occurred a few times. The chain recombines TRBV18 with TRBJ1-5; D not resolved. V was shortened by 4 bases and J by 4 bases, with 8 bases between the two germline ends. The CDR3 is made up of 13 amino acids. Germline V gene sequence: CDR1 KGHSH, CDR2 LQKENI. The CDR3 DNA is TGTGCCAGCTCACTGGGGAGGAATCAGCCCCAGCATTTT. Amino acids: CASSLGRNQPQHF.

This clone was seen a single time. This chain connects TRBV30 to TRBJ1-1, with 7 bases aligning to TRBD1. The germline gives CDR1 GTSNPN, CDR2 SVGIG (reference sequence). The CDR3 contains 12 residues. J was trimmed by 5 bases and V by 2 bases; bases with no gene match: 2. The CDR3 is CAWSRGPTEAFF. CDR3 coding DNA: TGTGCCTGGAGTAGGGGGCCAACTGAAGCTTTCTTT.

This clone has a single count. This chain joins TRBV6-5 and TRBJ1-2; D gene uncertain. This CDR3 is 15 amino acids long. Trimming cost V 1 base and J 0 bases, with 9 bases left between them. Germline CDR1 reads MNHEY; CDR2 reads SVGAGI. Here the CDR3 DNA reads TGTGCCAGCAGTTACTGGGCAGACCCTAACTATGGCTACACCTTC. Protein: CASSYWADPNYGYTF.

This sequence joins TRBV7-7 and TRBJ2-5; unclear D gene. V was shortened by 1 base and J by 5 bases, with 14 bases between the two germline ends. This CDR3 has 15 residues. Germline CDR1 reads SSHAT; CDR2 reads FNYEAQ (reference sequence). The CDR3 loop reads CASSLVAGYSETQYF. In nucleotides, the CDR3 is TGTGCCAGCAGCTTAGTGGCAGGATATAGTGAGACCCAGTACTTC.

Only one count was recorded for this clone. The J gene is TRBJ2-3, the V gene TRBV18; 10 bases agree with TRBD2. CDR1 and CDR2 (germline): KGHSH, LQKENI. V trimming: 3 bases; J trimming: 4 bases; junction bases outside the gene matches: 7. This CDR3 has 16 amino acids. CDR3 sequence reads: CASSPPAAGGPDTQYF. In DNA, the CDR3 is TGTGCCAGCTCACCTCCGGCAGCGGGGGGGCCAGATACGCAGTATTTT.

The rearrangement joins TRBV18 to TRBJ1-2, with 7 bases that match TRBD1. Trimming cost V 2 bases and J 6 bases; bases outside gene matches: 9. Germline CDR1 KGHSH, CDR2 LQKENI. CDR3 size: 15 residues. CDR3 coding DNA: TGTGCCAGCTCACCAAAGGAGAACAGGGGCAATGGCTACACCTTC. This codes for CASSPKENRGNGYTF.

V is TRBV5-5 and J is TRBJ1-2; D gene unclear. The CDR3 totals 15 residues. V was cut by 4 bases and J by 2 bases, with 15 bases left in between. CDR1 SGHKS and CDR2 YYEKEE come from the germline V gene (reference sequence). CDR3 DNA: TGTGCCAGCAGCCTAACCCCCACCACCAACTATGGCTACACCTTC. Translating it yields CASSLTPTTNYGYTF.

This clone was counted between two and nine times. The chain links TRBV30 to TRBJ1-6; D gene ambiguous. This CDR3 is built from 13 residues. V was trimmed by 4 bases and J by 10 bases, leaving 14 bases between them. The germline V gene has CDR1 GTSNPN and CDR2 SVGIG (reference sequence). CDR3 DNA sequence: TGTGCCTGGACGGGTTCCGAGGGCTCACCCCTCCACTTT. Protein sequence: CAWTGSEGSPLHF. Full variable domain (remainder filled in from reference TRBV30 and TRBJ1-6): SQTIHQWPATLVQPVGSPLSLECTVEGTSNPNLYWYRQAAGRGLQLLFYSVGIGQISSEVPQNLSASRPQDRQFILSSKKLLLSDSGFYLCAWTGSEGSPLHFGNGTRLTVT.

The chain joins TRBV29-1 to TRBJ1-2; a weak D match, TRBD1 (6 bases). Trimming pared 4 bases from V and 2 bases from J, leaving 14 bases between. Germline-derived CDR1 and CDR2 are SQVTM and ANQGSEA. This CDR3 contains 14 residues. CDR3 sequence: CSVGLGASNYGYTF. In nucleotides, the CDR3 is TGCAGCGTTGGGCTGGGGGCATCCAACTATGGCTACACCTTC.

The J gene is TRBJ1-1, the V gene TRBV5-1, with TRBD1 as a possible D gene (6 bases). The CDR3 has 15 residues. The germline V gene encodes CDR1 SGHRS and CDR2 YFSETQ. The V gene lost 0 bases and the J gene lost 5 bases, with 14 bases spanning the gap. DNA of the CDR3: TGCGCCAGCAGCTTGGGTGACAGGATCCAGACTGAAGCTTTCTTT. Translated, it gives CASSLGDRIQTEAFF. The full variable domain, rest sourced from reference TRBV5-1 and TRBJ1-1, is KAGVTQTPRYLIKTRGQQVTLSCSPISGHRSVSWYQQTPGQGLQFLFEYFSETQRNKGNFPGRFSGRQFSNSRSEMNVSTLELGDSALYLCASSLGDRIQTEAFFGQGTRLTVV.

This clone was recorded a few times. The chain's CDR3 is CASSQGLIQGSYGYTF. In DNA, the CDR3 is TGTGCCAGCAGCCAAGGGCTTATACAGGGGAGCTATGGCTACACCTTC. This sequence joins TRBV2 and TRBJ1-2, with 7 bases lining up with TRBD1. Germline-derived CDR1 and CDR2 are SNHLY and FYNNEI. The CDR3 is 16 residues long. V dropped 6 bases and J dropped 4; count of bases not matched to a gene: 14.

The V gene is TRBV27, the J gene TRBJ1-2; 8 bases match TRBD1. The CDR3 contains 13 residues. V lost 4 bases to trimming and J lost 4 bases; unmatched junction nucleotides: 2. The germline gives CDR1 MNHEY, CDR2 SMNVEV (reference sequence). DNA of the CDR3: TGTGCCAGCAGTTCGACAGGGGCCTATGGCTACACCTTC. This sequence encodes CASSSTGAYGYTF.

J is TRBJ1-1 and V is TRBV4-1, with D perhaps TRBD1 (5 bases). Between the trimmed V and J ends, which lost 3 bases and 0 bases, there was a span of 23 bases. The CDR3 has 19 amino acids. Per the germline V gene, CDR1 is MGHRA and CDR2 is YSYEKL. The CDR3 protein is CASSHKGLGSRQMNTEAFF. The CDR3 nucleotides read TGCGCCAGCAGCCACAAGGGACTAGGTTCCAGACAGATGAACACTGAAGCTTTCTTT.

The chain is built from TRBV18 and TRBJ2-1; 14 nucleotides match TRBD2. The length of the CDR3 is 15 residues. The V gene's germline CDR1 is KGHSH and CDR2 LQKENI. The V and J ends lost 3 bases and 9 bases, in that order; junction bases with no gene match: 4. The CDR3 nucleotides are TGTGCCAGCTCACCGGGACTAGCGGGGGTGACTGAGCAGTTCTTC. Amino acid sequence: CASSPGLAGVTEQFF. The whole variable domain, filled in from reference TRBV18 and TRBJ2-1, reads NAGVMQNPRHLVRRRGQEARLRCSPMKGHSHVYWYRQLPEEGLKFMVYLQKENIIDESGMPKERFSAEFPKEGPSILRIQQVVRGDSAAYFCASSPGLAGVTEQFFGPGTRLTVL.

The V gene is TRBV27, the J gene TRBJ2-3, with D possibly TRBD1 on 6 matching bases. CDR1 MNHEY and CDR2 SMNVEV come from the germline V gene (reference sequence). With 4 bases removed from V and 4 bases from J, the gap between germline ends came to 12 bases. CDR3 size: 14 residues. The CDR3 spells CASSSIRGADTQYF. CDR3 coding DNA: TGTGCCAGCAGTTCGATCAGGGGCGCAGATACGCAGTATTTT.

This rearrangement joins TRBV11-3 to TRBJ1-2; 9 bases map to TRBD1. The germline gives CDR1 SGHNT, CDR2 YENEEA. The trim removed 1 base at V and 12 bases at J, leaving 6 bases unmatched. The CDR3 has 13 residues. The CDR3 loop reads CASSLVQGAPNTF. The CDR3 DNA follows: TGTGCCAGCAGCTTAGTACAGGGGGCGCCTAACACCTTC.

J is TRBJ2-3 and V is TRBV6-5; D is unresolved. Germline-derived CDR1 and CDR2 are MNHEY and SVGAGI. Trimming pared 7 bases from V and 1 base from J, leaving 15 bases between. The CDR3 has 15 residues. The CDR3 protein is CASILNGAGTDTQYF. The DNA of the CDR3 is TGTGCCAGCATCCTGAACGGTGCGGGCACAGATACGCAGTATTTT.

CDR3 nucleotides: TGTGCCAGCAGCCAAGGGGGGCGTGGAAACACCATATATTTT. Translated: CASSQGGRGNTIYF. V gene TRBV3-1 (or the pseudogene TRBV3-2) combines with J gene TRBJ1-3, with D perhaps matching TRBD1 (6 bases). Germline V gives CDR1 LGHDT, CDR2 YNNKEL (reference sequence). The CDR3 spans 14 residues. Trimming cost V 1 base and J 3 bases, with 7 bases left between them.

The chain employs TRBV21-1 and TRBJ1-5. TRBV21-1 is termed a pseudogene. The CDR3 totals 15 residues. The CDR3 DNA is TGTGCCAGCAGCAAACTAAGAGGGTCTGTTCAGCCCCAGCATTTT. Encoded protein: CASSKLRGSVQPQHF.

This chain uses TRBV11-2 with TRBJ1-2, with 7 bases that match TRBD1. The CDR3 is made up of 13 amino acids. Germline V gives CDR1 SGHAT, CDR2 FQNNGV. The junction had 4 bases not matched to a gene; V was cut back by 6 bases and J by 3 bases. CDR3 bases: TGTGCCAGCAGTGACAGGGTATACTATGGCTACACCTTC. The encoded protein is CASSDRVYYGYTF.